The source of this T cell receptor (beta chain) is a study of cytomegalovirus exposure and HLA in healthy donors. Study-wide results and caveats: It was reported that TCR beta sequences correctly inferred the HLA-A and HLA-B alleles for most subjects.

The CDR3 is 15 amino acids. V gave up 1 base and J gave up 1 base; unmatched junction bases: 3. In germline, CDR1 is LNHDA, CDR2 SQIVND (reference sequence). PCR amplification relied on 60 Vbeta primers (plus 13 Jbeta primers). TCRdb keeps only in-frame clones here, not all; method: immunoSEQ multiplex PCR. Among over 150,000 clones listed, roughly 76% were seen once. This clone was seen a few times. The antigen is unknown. The chain joins TRBV19 to TRBJ1-1, with 7 bases identical to TRBD1. The source material was PBMCs. This TCR derives from a woman in her 50s in good health and CMV-seronegative. CDR3 nucleotides: TGTGCCAGTAGTATAGGTAGACAGGGGAACACTGAAGCTTTCTTT. Its translation: CASSIGRQGNTEAFF.